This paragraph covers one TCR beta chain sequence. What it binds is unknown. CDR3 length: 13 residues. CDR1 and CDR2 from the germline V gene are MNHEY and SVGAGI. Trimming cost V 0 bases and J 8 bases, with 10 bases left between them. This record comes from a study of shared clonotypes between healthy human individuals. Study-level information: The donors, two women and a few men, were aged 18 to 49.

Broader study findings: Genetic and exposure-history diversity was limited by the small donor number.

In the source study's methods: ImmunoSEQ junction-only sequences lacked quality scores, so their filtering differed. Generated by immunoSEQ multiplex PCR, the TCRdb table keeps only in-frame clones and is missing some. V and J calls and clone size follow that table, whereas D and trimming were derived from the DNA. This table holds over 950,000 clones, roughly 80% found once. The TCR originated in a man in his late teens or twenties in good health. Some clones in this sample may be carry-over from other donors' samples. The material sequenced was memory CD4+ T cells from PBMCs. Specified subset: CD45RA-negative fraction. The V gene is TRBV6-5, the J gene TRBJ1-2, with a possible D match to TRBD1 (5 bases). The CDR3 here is CASSYSRGVGYTF. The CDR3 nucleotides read TGTGCCAGCAGTTACTCGAGAGGGGTCGGCTACACCTTC.